The clone carrying this TCR beta chain was seen more than once but under ten times. Its antigen is undetermined. This record belongs to a study of early T cells in non-severe SARS-CoV-2 infection. Study at large: Chains were unpaired, as sequencing was done on bulk RNA from unsorted whole blood. Whole-study findings and limits: Matching with VDJdb favored anti-spike CD8 responses (missing private and CD4 specificities).

Individual cDNA molecules received unique molecular identifiers. TCRdb re-called the 5' RACE reads through MiXCR, storing one row per CDR3 protein. The sample records 55,000 to 75,000 distinct CDR3 sequences, more than 8% being singletons. This sequence originates from an adult who was a healthcare worker with PCR-confirmed SARS-CoV-2 infection or an uninfected control (not recorded which). Sequenced here: whole blood, sampled at baseline.

CDR3: CSVVRRERGDTQYF. Written as DNA, the CDR3 is TGCAGCGTTGTTAGGCGGGAGAGAGGAGATACGCAGTATTTT. The V and J genes are TRBV29-1 and TRBJ2-3, with TRBD2 matching 7 bases. Unmatched junction bases numbered 9, after V lost 4 bases and J lost 5 bases. The CDR3 covers 14 residues. Looked up from germline, CDR1 is SQVTM and CDR2 is ANQGSEA.